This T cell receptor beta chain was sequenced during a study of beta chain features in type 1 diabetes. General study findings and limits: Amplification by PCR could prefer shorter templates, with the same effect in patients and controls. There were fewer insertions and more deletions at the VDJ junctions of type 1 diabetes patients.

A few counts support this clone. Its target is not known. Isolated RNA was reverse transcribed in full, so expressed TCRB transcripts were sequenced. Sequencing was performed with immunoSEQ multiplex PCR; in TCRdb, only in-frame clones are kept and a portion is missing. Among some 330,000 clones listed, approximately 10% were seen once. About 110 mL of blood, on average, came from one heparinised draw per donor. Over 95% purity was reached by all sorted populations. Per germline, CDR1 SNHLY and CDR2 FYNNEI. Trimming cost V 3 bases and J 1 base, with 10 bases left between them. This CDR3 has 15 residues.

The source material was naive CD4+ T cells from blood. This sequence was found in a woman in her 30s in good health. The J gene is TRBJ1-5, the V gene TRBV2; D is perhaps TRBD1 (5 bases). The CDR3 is CASSEVRQSNQPQHF. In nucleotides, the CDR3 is TGTGCCAGCAGTGAGGTCCGACAGAGCAATCAGCCCCAGCATTTT.